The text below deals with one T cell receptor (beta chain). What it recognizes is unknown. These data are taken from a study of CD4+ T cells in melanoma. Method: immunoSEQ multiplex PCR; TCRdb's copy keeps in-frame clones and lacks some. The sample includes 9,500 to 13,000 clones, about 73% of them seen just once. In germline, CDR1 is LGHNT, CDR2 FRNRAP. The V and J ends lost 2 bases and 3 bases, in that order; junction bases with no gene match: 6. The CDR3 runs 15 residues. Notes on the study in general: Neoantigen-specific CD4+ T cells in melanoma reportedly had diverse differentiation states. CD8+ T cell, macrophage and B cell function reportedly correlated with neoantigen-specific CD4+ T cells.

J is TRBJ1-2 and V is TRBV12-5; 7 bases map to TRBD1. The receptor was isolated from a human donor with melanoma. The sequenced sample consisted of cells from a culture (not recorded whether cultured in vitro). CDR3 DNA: TGTGCTAGTGGTTTGTGGAGGGGGCAGGACTATGGCTACACCTTC. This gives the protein CASGLWRGQDYGYTF.